This T cell receptor beta chain was sequenced in a study of beta chain features in type 1 diabetes. Study results and caveats: TCRB CDR3s from Type 1 diabetes patients were moderately but significantly shorter in all four CD4+ subsets. The naive, central memory and Treg TCRB repertoires of patients appeared to be more similar to one another than those of healthy donors.

The authors reverse transcribed all of the isolated RNA, so sequencing captured expressed TCRB transcripts. The table came from immunoSEQ multiplex PCR; TCRdb's copy has only in-frame clones and leaves some out. The sample carries a few hundred thousand clones, around 13% recorded once. CDR1 and CDR2 from the germline V gene are LNHDA and SQIVND (reference sequence). This CDR3 has 17 amino acids. After removal of 6 bases from V and 2 bases from J, the junction contained 9 bases not matched to a gene. This clone was seen a handful of times. Its matching antigen is unknown. Specimen: naive CD4+ T cells from blood. This clonotype was sampled from a man aged 30 to 45 with type 1 diabetes. The rearrangement links TRBV19 to TRBJ2-2, with 10 bases that match TRBD1. CDR3 in amino acids: CASRGEWDRGNTGELFF. The DNA of the CDR3 is TGTGCCAGTAGAGGGGAGTGGGACAGGGGCAACACCGGGGAGCTGTTTTTT.